Each of the 9 T cell receptor beta chains below was sequenced from the same sample in a study of T-cell reconstitution after alpha-beta-depleted transplantation in children. Preparation of the TCRbeta library used unique molecular identifiers. TCRdb analysed the PCR reads with MiXCR anew, one entry per CDR3 protein. The sample holds fewer than 90,000 distinct CDR3 sequences, about 7% seen once. Sequenced material: PBMCs from the stem cell graft donor, taken from the stem cell graft. These receptors were collected from a human donor who donated a stem cell graft to a child with acute lymphoblastic leukemia.

This clonotype was detected many times. Germline and junction disagree at one end, which may indicate a read error. The gene calls are TRBV14 and TRBJ2-7; 8 bases fit TRBD1. CDR3 length: 15 amino acids. The germline gives CDR1 SGHDN, CDR2 FVKESK. Written as DNA, the CDR3 is TGTGCCAGCAGCCCATTAGACAGGGGATGGGACGAGCAGTATTTC. Amino acids: CASSPLDRGWDEQYF.

This clonotype has just a few counts. This sequence joins TRBV2 and TRBJ2-3; D is perhaps TRBD1 (6 bases). The CDR3 loop spans 15 amino acids. Germline V CDR1 and CDR2: SNHLY, FYNNEI. V was trimmed by 6 bases and J by 0 bases, leaving 13 bases between them. The CDR3 sequence is CASSPWTASTDTQYF. In DNA form, the CDR3 reads TGTGCCAGCAGCCCCTGGACAGCTAGCACAGATACGCAGTATTTT.

This clonotype showed up many times. This CDR3 reads CASSLAGSGANVLTF. The CDR3 region has the DNA TGCGCCAGCAGCTTGGCGGGCTCTGGGGCCAACGTCCTGACTTTC. The chain links TRBV5-1 to TRBJ2-6, with D hard to call. CDR3 size: 15 residues. The V and J ends lost 0 bases and 0 bases respectively, with 4 bases between them. In germline, CDR1 is SGHRS, CDR2 YFSETQ.

The chain joins TRBV5-1 to TRBJ1-4; D possibly corresponds to TRBD1 (6 bases). V lost 7 bases and J 3 bases, leaving 10 bases between the germline ends. Germline V gene data show CDR1 as SGHRS and CDR2 as YFSETQ. CDR3 length equals 13 residues. The CDR3 nucleotides read TGCGCCAGCCAGGGGCCACCTAATGAAAAACTGTTTTTT. Translated, it gives CASQGPPNEKLFF.

This rearrangement joins TRBV12-3 or TRBV12-4 to TRBJ2-1, with D perhaps TRBD2 (5 bases). V lost 5 bases and J lost 2, with 13 bases in between. The CDR3 has 15 amino acids. CDR3 nucleotides: TGTGCCAGCAGTCTCGAGGAGGCTACCTACAATGAGCAGTTCTTC. Translating gives CASSLEEATYNEQFF.

This clonotype showed up just a few times. The chain couples TRBV29-1 to TRBJ1-1; D gene uncertain. Germline CDR1 is SQVTM and CDR2 is ANQGSEA. The ends were cut back, 3 bases at V and 3 bases at J, with 5 bases in the middle. The CDR3 totals 11 residues. This chain's CDR3 is CSVDGDTEAFF. The CDR3 DNA reads as TGCAGCGTTGATGGGGACACTGAAGCTTTCTTT. The whole variable domain, filled in from reference TRBV29-1 and TRBJ1-1, reads SAVISQKPSRDICQRGTSLTIQCQVDSQVTMMFWYRQQPGQSLTLIATANQGSEATYESGFVIDKFPISRPNLTFSTLTVSNMSPEDSSIYLCSVDGDTEAFFGQGTRLTVV.

This clonotype was observed at least ten times. The chain employs TRBV12-3 or TRBV12-4 and TRBJ1-2; 9 bases match TRBD1. The CDR3 spans 16 residues. V shed 0 bases and J 4 bases; nucleotides not matched to a gene: 6. The CDR3 loop is CASSLAPGQGGYGYTF. CDR3 nucleotide sequence: TGTGCCAGCAGTTTAGCACCGGGACAGGGAGGCTATGGCTACACCTTC.

This clonotype has at least ten counts. This chain uses TRBV24-1 with TRBJ2-2, with D tentatively TRBD1 or TRBD2 (5 bases each). This CDR3 is built from 12 residues. V gave up 9 bases and J gave up 1 base, with 5 bases separating them. The germline V gene has CDR1 KGHDR and CDR2 SFDVKD. The CDR3 bases are TGTGCCACCGGGGGGAACACCGGGGAGCTGTTTTTT. Amino acids: CATGGNTGELFF.

This clonotype has only a few counts. The chain is built from TRBV29-1 and TRBJ2-7, with TRBD2 matching over 9 bases. Trimming removed 3 bases from V and 3 bases from J; junction bases left unmatched: 3. Germline V lookup: CDR1 SQVTM, CDR2 ANQGSEA. The CDR3 covers 13 residues. CDR3 DNA sequence: TGCAGCGTTGATCGCGGGGGGGACTACGAGCAGTACTTC. It translates to CSVDRGGDYEQYF.